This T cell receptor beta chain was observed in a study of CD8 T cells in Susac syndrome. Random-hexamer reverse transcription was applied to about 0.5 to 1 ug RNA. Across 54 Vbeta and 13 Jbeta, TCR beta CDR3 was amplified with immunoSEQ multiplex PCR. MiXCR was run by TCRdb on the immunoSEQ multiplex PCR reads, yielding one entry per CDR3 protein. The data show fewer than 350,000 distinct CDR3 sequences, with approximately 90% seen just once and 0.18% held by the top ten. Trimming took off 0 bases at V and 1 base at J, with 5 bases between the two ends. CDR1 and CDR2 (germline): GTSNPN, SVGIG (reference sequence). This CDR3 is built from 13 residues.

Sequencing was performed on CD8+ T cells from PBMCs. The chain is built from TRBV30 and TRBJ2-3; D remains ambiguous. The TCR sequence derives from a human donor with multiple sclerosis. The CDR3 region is CAWSVTGTDTQYF. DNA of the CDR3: TGTGCCTGGAGTGTAACGGGCACAGATACGCAGTATTTT.